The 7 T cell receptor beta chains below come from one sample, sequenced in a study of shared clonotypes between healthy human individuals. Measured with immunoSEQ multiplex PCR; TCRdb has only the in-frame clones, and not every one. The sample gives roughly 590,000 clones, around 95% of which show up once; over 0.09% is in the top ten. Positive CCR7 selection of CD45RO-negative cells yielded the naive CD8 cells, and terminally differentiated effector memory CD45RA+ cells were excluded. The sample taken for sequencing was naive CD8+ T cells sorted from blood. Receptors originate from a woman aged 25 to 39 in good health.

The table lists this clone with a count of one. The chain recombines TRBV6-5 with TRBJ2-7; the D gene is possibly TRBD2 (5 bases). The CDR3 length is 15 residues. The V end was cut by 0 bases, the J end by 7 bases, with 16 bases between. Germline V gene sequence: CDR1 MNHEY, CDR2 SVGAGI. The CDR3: CASSYSPASSNEQYF. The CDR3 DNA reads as TGTGCCAGCAGTTACTCGCCGGCCTCTAGCAATGAGCAGTACTTC.

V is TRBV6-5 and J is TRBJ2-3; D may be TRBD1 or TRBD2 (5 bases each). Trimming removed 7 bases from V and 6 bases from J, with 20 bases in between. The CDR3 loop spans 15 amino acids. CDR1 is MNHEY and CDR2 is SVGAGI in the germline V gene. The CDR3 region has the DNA TGTGCCAGCAACCTCGCCCTCGGGGCGCTGGATACGCAGTATTTT. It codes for CASNLALGALDTQYF.

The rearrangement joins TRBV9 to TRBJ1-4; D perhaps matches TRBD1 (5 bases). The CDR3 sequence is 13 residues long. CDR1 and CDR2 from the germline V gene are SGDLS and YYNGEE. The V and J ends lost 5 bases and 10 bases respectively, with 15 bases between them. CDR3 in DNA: TGTGCCAGCAGTCTCGGGGGGGTCGGAAAACTGTTTTTT. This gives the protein CASSLGGVGKLFF.

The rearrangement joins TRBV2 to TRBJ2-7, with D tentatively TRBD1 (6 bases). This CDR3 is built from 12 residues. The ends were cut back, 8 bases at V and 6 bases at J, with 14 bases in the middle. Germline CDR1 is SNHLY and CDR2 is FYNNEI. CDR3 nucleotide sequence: TGTGCCAGCGAAGGGGGAAGGGCCGAGCAGTACTTC. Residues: CASEGGRAEQYF.

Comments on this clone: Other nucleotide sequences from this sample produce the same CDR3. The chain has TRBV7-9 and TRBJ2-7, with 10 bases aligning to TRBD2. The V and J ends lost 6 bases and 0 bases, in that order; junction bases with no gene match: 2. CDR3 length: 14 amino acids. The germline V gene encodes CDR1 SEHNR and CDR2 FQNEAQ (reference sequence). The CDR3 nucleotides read TGTGCCAGCAGTTGGACTAGCGGCTCCTACGAGCAGTACTTC. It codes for CASSWTSGSYEQYF.

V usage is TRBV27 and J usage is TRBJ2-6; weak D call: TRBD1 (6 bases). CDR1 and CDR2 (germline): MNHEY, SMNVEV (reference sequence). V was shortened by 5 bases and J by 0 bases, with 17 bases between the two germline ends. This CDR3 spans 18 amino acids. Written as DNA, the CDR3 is TGTGCCAGCAGTACGAGTTGGACAGAACTCTCTGGGGCCAACGTCCTGACTTTC. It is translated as CASSTSWTELSGANVLTF.

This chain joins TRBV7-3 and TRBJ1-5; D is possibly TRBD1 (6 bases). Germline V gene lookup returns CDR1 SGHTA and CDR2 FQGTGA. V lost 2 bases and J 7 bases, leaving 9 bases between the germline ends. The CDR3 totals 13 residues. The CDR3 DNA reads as TGTGCCAGCAGCTTAGGGCAGGGGCAGCCCCAGCATTTT. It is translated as CASSLGQGQPQHF.